These 20 T cell receptor beta chains share one sample of origin, sequenced in a study of blood T cell repertoires in COVID-19. TCRdb's table, derived via immunoSEQ multiplex PCR, lists solely in-frame clones and lacks some. There are 380,000 or so clones in the sample; 75% to 90% occur only once, and around 7.4% lies in the top ten. The material sequenced was peripheral blood. The receptors were gathered from a woman aged 55-70 years with COVID-19, enrolled during active disease.

This sequence joins TRBV27 and TRBJ2-3; D possibly corresponds to TRBD1 (5 bases). Germline loops: CDR1 MNHEY, CDR2 SMNVEV (reference sequence). V lost 7 bases and J 7 bases, leaving 15 bases between the germline ends. The CDR3 spans 13 residues. The CDR3 nucleotides read TGTGCCAGCACAGGGTCTGCTTTAAATACGCAGTATTTT. Its protein is CASTGSALNTQYF.

This clone was seen just once. The chain is built from TRBV4-3 and TRBJ2-7; tentatively, D is TRBD1 (5 bases). This CDR3 comprises 15 residues. Germline-derived CDR1 and CDR2 are LGHNA and YSLEER. The V and J ends lost 0 bases and 0 bases respectively, with 9 bases between them. The CDR3 DNA follows: TGCGCCAGCAGCCAAGATAGGGGAAGCTCCTACGAGCAGTACTTC. This gives the protein CASSQDRGSSYEQYF.

The V gene is TRBV6-6, the J gene TRBJ1-6, with D uncertain. Germline CDR1 and CDR2: MNHNY and SVGAGI (reference sequence). CDR3 length equals 15 residues. Deletions cut 4 bases from V and 5 bases from J, with 12 bases between. The CDR3 spells CASSFHQRNNSPLHF. DNA of the CDR3: TGTGCCAGCAGTTTCCATCAGCGGAATAATTCACCCCTCCACTTT.

This chain joins TRBV11-3 and TRBJ2-7; TRBD1 agrees at 10 bases. The ends lost 5 bases at V and 4 bases at J; junction bases unmatched: 8. Germline V gene sequence: CDR1 SGHNT, CDR2 YENEEA. CDR3 size: 15 residues. Here the CDR3 reads CASSLRGTGDYEQYF. The CDR3 region has the DNA TGTGCCAGCAGCCTGCGGGGGACAGGGGATTACGAGCAGTACTTC. The complete variable domain, with remaining parts taken from reference TRBV11-3 and TRBJ2-7, reads EAGVVQSPRYKIIEKKQPVAFWCNPISGHNTLYWYLQNLGQGPELLIRYENEEAVDDSQLPKDRFSAERLKGVDSTLKIQPAELGDSAVYLCASSLRGTGDYEQYFGPGTRLTVT.

The chain couples TRBV29-1 to TRBJ1-2; D gene ambiguous. CDR3 length: 13 amino acids. From germline, CDR1 is SQVTM and CDR2 ANQGSEA. Trimming left V 3 bases short and J 4 bases short, with 12 bases between. DNA for the CDR3: TGCAGCGTTGATCGCGGGGATCCCTATGGCTACACCTTC. It encodes CSVDRGDPYGYTF. Combining the CDR3 with reference TRBV29-1 and TRBJ1-2 gives the whole variable domain SAVISQKPSRDICQRGTSLTIQCQVDSQVTMMFWYRQQPGQSLTLIATANQGSEATYESGFVIDKFPISRPNLTFSTLTVSNMSPEDSSIYLCSVDRGDPYGYTFGSGTRLTVV.

The V gene is TRBV5-1, the J gene TRBJ2-7, with 9 positions matching TRBD2. The CDR3 extends over 15 amino acids. Germline V CDR1 and CDR2: SGHRS, YFSETQ. Losses at the gene ends were 2 bases for V and 5 bases for J; bases not matched to a gene: 8. The CDR3 sequence: CASSFEGLARDEQYF. Written as DNA, the CDR3 is TGCGCCAGCAGCTTCGAGGGACTAGCACGCGACGAGCAGTACTTC.

Here the CDR3 reads CASRIIAQNEQFF. In DNA form, the CDR3 reads TGTGCCAGCAGGATTATCGCCCAGAATGAGCAGTTCTTC. The chain joins TRBV12-3 or TRBV12-4 to TRBJ2-1, with unresolved D. This CDR3 is built from 13 residues. Trimming shortened V by 6 bases and J by 7 bases, and 13 bases separated the two germline ends.

V usage is TRBV7-8 and J usage is TRBJ1-2, with 7 positions matching TRBD1. With 1 base clipped from V and 10 bases from J, the junction kept 6 bases outside the gene matches. The length of the CDR3 is 13 residues. Per the germline V gene, CDR1 is SGHVS and CDR2 is FQNEAQ. The CDR3 loop reads CASSLVRQGDYTF. As DNA, the CDR3 is TGTGCCAGCAGCTTAGTGAGACAGGGCGACTACACCTTC.

The chain couples TRBV7-2 to TRBJ2-5, with TRBD2 identical over 8 bases. There are 16 residues in the CDR3. Unmatched junction bases numbered 9, after V lost 2 bases and J lost 4 bases. The germline V gene encodes CDR1 SGHTA and CDR2 FQGNSA. DNA of the CDR3: TGTGCCAGCAGCTTACCGCCGGGACTAGGTGTAGAGACCCAGTACTTC. It yields the protein CASSLPPGLGVETQYF.

This sequence joins TRBV2 and TRBJ1-2; no clear D. V was clipped by 6 bases and J by 5 bases, with 7 bases between them. Germline lookup yields CDR1 SNHLY and CDR2 FYNNEI. The CDR3 is 11 residues long. The CDR3 reads CASRSSYGYTF. The CDR3 DNA reads TGTGCCAGCAGGTCGTCTTATGGCTACACCTTC. The variable domain in full, with the rest retrieved from reference TRBV2 and TRBJ1-2, is EPEVTQTPSHQVTQMGQEVILRCVPISNHLYFYWYRQILGQKVEFLVSFYNNEISEKSEIFDDQFSVERPDGSNFTLKIRSTKLEDSAMYFCASRSSYGYTFGSGTRLTVV.

The chain recombines TRBV7-9 with TRBJ2-1; 9 bases agree with TRBD1. This CDR3 has 15 amino acids. Germline values: CDR1 SEHNR, CDR2 FQNEAQ (reference sequence). After removal of 6 bases from V and 3 bases from J, the junction contained 6 bases not matched to a gene. The CDR3 region is CASSVDRGNYNEQFF. CDR3 DNA: TGTGCCAGCAGTGTCGACAGGGGGAACTACAATGAGCAGTTCTTC.

The chain combines TRBV7-2 with TRBJ1-5, with a tentative D call TRBD1 (6 bases). V gave up 3 bases and J gave up 5 bases, with 8 bases separating them. In germline, CDR1 is SGHTA, CDR2 FQGNSA. The CDR3 consists of 13 residues. The CDR3 is CASSFSGDQPQHF. The CDR3 nucleotides are TGTGCCAGCAGCTTCTCAGGGGATCAGCCCCAGCATTTT.

The V gene is TRBV9, the J gene TRBJ1-6; 7 nucleotides match TRBD1. CDR3 length: 17 residues. The germline CDR1 and CDR2 sequences are SGDLS and YYNGEE. J was trimmed by 6 bases and V by 4 bases; bases with no gene match: 13. CDR3 sequence (DNA): TGTGCCAGCAGCCCGGGGGGGCCGACAGGGCGTAATTCACCCCTCCACTTT. This translates into CASSPGGPTGRNSPLHF.

The chain recombines TRBV7-2 with TRBJ1-5; 12 bases align to TRBD1. CDR1 SGHTA and CDR2 FQGNSA come from the germline V gene. There are 16 residues in the CDR3. Trimming cost V 5 bases and J 9 bases; bases outside gene matches: 11. The CDR3 loop is CASSPMGQGAGMPQHF. CDR3 coding DNA: TGTGCCAGCAGCCCTATGGGACAGGGGGCCGGTATGCCCCAGCATTTT. Variable domain in full (rest from reference TRBV7-2 and TRBJ1-5): GAGVSQSPSNKVTEKGKDVELRCDPISGHTALYWYRQSLGQGLEFLIYFQGNSAPDKSGLPSDRFSAERTGGSVSTLTIQRTQQEDSAVYLCASSPMGQGAGMPQHFGDGTRLSIL.

V is TRBV13 and J is TRBJ2-1, with 7 bases lining up with TRBD1. V trimming: 3 bases; J trimming: 6 bases; junction bases outside the gene matches: 5. In germline, CDR1 is PRHDT, CDR2 FYEKMQ (reference sequence). This CDR3 region has 14 residues. As DNA, the CDR3 is TGTGCCAGCAGCTTGACAGGGTGGAGCAATGAGCAGTTCTTC. Translated, it gives CASSLTGWSNEQFF.

In the case of this clone: Other DNA sequences from this sample encode an identical CDR3 as well. The chain recombines TRBV15 with TRBJ1-2; 12 bases align to TRBD1. The CDR3 contains 16 residues. V was clipped by 1 base and J by 3 bases; unmatched bases: 3. CDR1 LNHNV and CDR2 YYDKDF come from the germline V gene (reference sequence). The CDR3 sequence is CATSRGGTGGDYGYTF. The CDR3 nucleotides are TGTGCCACCAGCAGAGGGGGGACAGGGGGCGACTATGGCTACACCTTC.

The rearrangement joins TRBV7-8 to TRBJ2-1, with D perhaps matching TRBD1 (5 bases). CDR1 SGHVS and CDR2 FQNEAQ come from the germline V gene. The CDR3 is 14 residues long. The V and J ends lost 5 bases and 8 bases respectively, with 16 bases between them. The CDR3 sequence: CASSVAGPEYEQFF. The CDR3 nucleotides are TGTGCCAGCAGCGTCGCAGGGCCGGAATATGAGCAGTTCTTC.

This rearrangement joins TRBV4-3 to TRBJ1-2, with 7 bases aligning to TRBD1. V was pared by 0 bases and J by 5 bases, with 18 bases of the junction left unmatched. The length of the CDR3 is 19 residues. Germline CDR1 and CDR2: LGHNA and YSLEER. Written as DNA, the CDR3 is TGCGCCAGCAGCCAAGAAACCCCGGGACAGCTCTCTATGGGGTATGGCTACACCTTC. This codes for CASSQETPGQLSMGYGYTF.

The chain uses TRBV30 and TRBJ1-1; D remains ambiguous. The CDR3 is 12 amino acids. The germline V gene encodes CDR1 GTSNPN and CDR2 SVGIG (reference sequence). V was cut by 2 bases and J by 2 bases, with 6 bases left in between. For the CDR3, the DNA is TGTGCCTGGAGTCCCCTCAACACTGAAGCTTTCTTT. As protein: CAWSPLNTEAFF.

The genes are TRBV7-2 and TRBJ2-5; a possible D gene is TRBD2 (6 bases). This CDR3 spans 12 amino acids. Germline CDR1 reads SGHTA; CDR2 reads FQGNSA. Trimming took 5 bases from V and 7 from J, leaving 11 bases between them. The CDR3 here is CASSAGLRTQYF. CDR3 bases: TGTGCCAGCAGCGCGGGACTTCGGACCCAGTACTTC.